This TCR beta chain is from a study of cytomegalovirus exposure and HLA in healthy donors (dated by TCRdb to about 2017). Context from the whole study: In an earlier analysis of several hundred of the donors, 276 Gb of sequence data and about 110 million unique TCR beta sequences from about 190 million T cells were reported. An early release that covered roughly 600 HLA-typed donors contained approximately 300 gigabases of sequencing data and tens of millions of unique TCR sequences. Among the roughly 410 genotyped donors, approximately 76% belonged to the genetic ancestry cluster associated with self-reported Caucasian donors. The aim of the study was to test whether cataloging public T cell receptors could identify signatures of past pathogen exposure. The T cell repertoires of several hundred subjects were profiled by immunosequencing and related to cytomegalovirus serostatus. A separate validation cohort of 100 to 150 different subjects was used in addition to the 666-subject first cohort. To predict cytomegalovirus infection status, the study brought together high-throughput TCR immunosequencing, statistical association of individual TCRs with disease status, and machine learning. To study patterns of TCR occurrence, a later analysis re-analyzed previously published TCR beta repertoires from under 750 donors and added high-resolution HLA genotyping. The later analysis used no new phenotypic data to find candidate immune exposures, relying instead on TCR beta sequences and their occurrence across donors. In an earlier analysis of roughly 580 of the donors, high-throughput TCR beta sequencing was used to judge whether each TCR beta V gene segment behaved as functional or pseudogenic. Alongside the repertoire data, information on donor age, sex, ethnicity and CMV serostatus was compiled. In a later genetic analysis, genome-wide SNP genotypes for about three fifths of the 666 donors were used, and that subset was treated as a discovery cohort. Every repertoire in the discovery cohort had been generated on one and the same sequencing platform. Both class I and class II loci were covered by HLA typing, at four-digit resolution. Typing coverage varied by locus: roughly 620-640 donors for A, B, C, DRB1 and DQB1; more than 500 for DQA1; about 600 for DPA1; approximately 490 for DPB1. Because of strong linkage in the cohort, 5 or 6 DR-DQ haplotypes were treated as single units for association and clustering. Among about 370 genotyped donors of the cohort, an average of roughly 230,000 unique TCR beta nucleotide sequences was sequenced per donor, of which approximately 19% were non-productive.

The library was produced with the immunoSEQ multiplex PCR assay. A mixture of 60 forward primers for TCR Vbeta segments and 13 reverse primers for TCR Jbeta segments was used in the multiplex PCR. A multiplex PCR assay on genomic DNA amplified the CDR3 region of rearranged TCR beta genes. The amplified TCR beta libraries were sequenced on the Illumina HiSeq System as 87-base-pair reads. In the paper's pipeline: Across the roughly 600 repertoires, a later analysis counted some 81 million unique TCR beta chains, around 11 million of which were shared by at least two donors. Raw reads were error-corrected and collapsed into unique sequences by a nearest-neighbor algorithm in which closely related sequences were merged to remove PCR and sequencing errors. Alignment of CDR3 sequences to IMGT reference sequences was used to assign V, D and J gene segments. For a sequence to be retained, a match of at least six nucleotides was required to both a V gene segment and a J gene segment. A rearrangement counted as productive if the CDR3 had no stop codons and remained in frame with V and J, and every other rearrangement counted as non-productive. Following IMGT convention, CDR3 was defined as the stretch from the second conserved V-encoded cysteine up to the conserved J-encoded phenylalanine. The earlier analysis of 450 to 750 of the donors excluded any sequence lacking an unambiguous match to a single V gene segment. An earlier analysis of 500 to 700 of the donors classified V segments as functional when productive rearrangements were above 56.7% and as segregating when the standard deviation between donors was above 5%. A statistical classification framework was built to diagnose cytomegalovirus status from the catalog of TCR beta chain sequences. A later analysis assigned V and J genes by comparing TCR nucleotide sequences with IMGT/GENE-DB human TR gene sequences. A later analysis assigned CDR3 sequences and most-parsimonious VDJ recombination scenarios with the TCRdist pipeline. In a later analysis, every TCR beta chain was defined by the combination of its CDR3 amino acid sequence and its V-gene family, and reads without a unique V-gene family were dropped. To address suspected cross-contamination and a sequencing artifact, a later analysis removed some 620 highly shared, low-generation-probability nucleotide sequences. A later analysis calculated a clonal expansion index for each public chain from normalized within-repertoire ranks of inferred template counts. In a later analysis, generation probabilities were computed with a VDJ recombination model fitted to out-of-frame rearrangements, and the resulting probabilities were checked against IGoR. Hypergeometric tests were used in a later analysis to score TCR-TCR, TCR-HLA and TCR-CMV co-occurrence, with a repertoire-size bias correction applied to the TCR pairs. A later analysis estimated false discovery rates by permuting HLA or CMV assignments 20 times. A later analysis grouped co-occurring TCRs with DBSCAN, adding TCRdist sequence similarity when clustering within HLA-allele-positive subsets. For co-occurrence clustering, repertoires with fewer than 30,000 or more than 120,000 public chains were excluded, along with 4 to 6 repertoires with anomalous nucleotide sharing. TCRdb took this table from immuneACCESS and kept in-frame rearrangements with V and J called. Such tables lack part of the clones; where checked against another copy, unresolved V genes explain under half of the gap, and the rest is unexplained. D and trimming were read from the DNA, whereas the V and J calls and clone size are those reported in that table. The sample profile shows roughly 200,000 clones; over 80% of them were found once. The ten largest clones capture around 1.5% of the sample.

The cohort consisted of hundreds of healthy bone marrow donors. At the time of sampling, all cohort members were nominally healthy, though unrecorded immune exposures were likely present. The donor tested CMV seronegative, placing the donor among the 352 seronegative members of the cohort. Each donor provided a peripheral blood sample, and peripheral blood mononuclear cells were used for TCR beta sequencing. The Qiagen DNeasy Blood Extraction Kit was used to extract genomic DNA from the blood cell samples. General study outcomes and caveats: Across donors, most TCR sequences were observed very rarely, whereas some public TCRs were present in many individuals. The study gave a list of about 150 TCR beta chains associated with cytomegalovirus. The classifier was reported to diagnose cytomegalovirus status with high specificity and sensitivity in both the original and validation cohorts. Only TCR beta chains were sequenced in this cohort, and the absence of alpha or paired-chain data limited detectable features. In an earlier analysis of more than 500 of the donors, most TCR beta V segments appeared in productive rearrangements about 90% or about 30% of the time, broadly matching IMGT annotations. Because HLA typing was missing for some donors at each locus, association tests included only the typed subset. A later analysis found that most CMV-associated TCR beta chains appeared HLA-restricted, with HLA associations seemingly driven largely by CMV exposure. Assigning TCR associations to individual alleles was difficult when HLA alleles, especially DR and DQ, strongly co-occurred. For the cohort, immune exposure information was limited to CMV serostatus. A group of highly shared sequence variants was considered likely to be a technical artifact of the sequencing pipeline. Sequencing depth was assumed to be roughly uniform across donors in the presence/absence analyses, though that assumption may not hold. Compared with equally common non-associated chains, HLA-associated TCR beta chains in a later analysis were more clonally expanded and had lower generation probabilities. A few of the identified cytomegalovirus-associated TCR beta chains were confirmed in vitro to be specific for cytomegalovirus antigens. A further reported finding was that TCR beta sequences accurately predicted the HLA-A and HLA-B alleles for most subjects in the first cohort. According to a later genetic analysis, donors in an Asian-associated ancestry cluster had fewer N-insertions in productive TCRs than the roughly 670-donor mean. In a later genetic analysis, a missense DCLRE1C variant was associated with V-gene and J-gene trimming of TCR beta chains, and the association was replicated in an independent cohort. Specific HLA alleles were associated with around 18,000 TCR beta sequences at a false discovery rate of 0.05 in a later analysis. According to a later analysis, TCR association rates differed among HLA loci, with DRB1 alleles showing the most associated TCRs and HLA-C alleles showing the fewest. It was suggested by the authors that the approach could potentially be generalized to other disease states and immunological phenotypes. Linkage disequilibrium might explain the correlated functional status among segregating V segments, but an unknown experimental factor could not be ruled out. Because the 87-base-pair reads could not distinguish some IMGT-functional V segments, including TRBV6-2 and TRBV6-3, those segments were excluded. Over 15 rarely observed V segments, including chromosome 9 orphons, were excluded from the earlier analysis of several hundred of the donors because counts were too low. In a later analysis, several top co-occurrence clusters were reported to appear linked to parvovirus B19, influenza, CMV and Epstein-Barr virus.

Trimming takes 6 bases off V and 4 bases off J; junction bases not matched to a gene: 0. The CDR3 covers 13 residues, taking in both the cysteine and the phenylalanine. The kept DNA is CDR3 alone, 39 bases in frame from the first base. Based on the germline V gene, the CDR1 and CDR2 sequences are LGHNA and YSLEER. With respect to this clone: Its antigen specificity is not known. No much larger clone exists at a distance of one base, and base qualities are not known.

The sequencing input was PBMCs. This clonotype was sampled from a man aged 50 to 59 in good health and CMV-seronegative. The rearrangement combines TRBV4-3 with TRBJ1-6; 7 central nucleotides agree with TRBD1. CDR3 reads: CASRGQYNSPLHF. At the DNA level, the sequence is TGCGCCAGCAGGGGACAGTATAATTCACCCCTCCACTTT.